One TCR beta chain is described in this entry. The data are from a study of blood T cell repertoires in COVID-19. The wider study: Italy, Spain and the United States were the sources of the convalescent and acute COVID-19 samples.

This study enrolled people aged 18 to 89 from around 26 US geographic areas. Per the authors' pipeline: Estimated nucleated cell counts came from reference gene primer amplification. Generated by immunoSEQ multiplex PCR, the TCRdb table keeps only in-frame clones and is missing some. From that table come the V and J calls and clone size; the DNA was used to work out D and trimming. The data hold 180,000 or so clones, with more than 65% observed a single time. The CDR3 runs to 14 residues. Germline V gene data show CDR1 as MNHEY and CDR2 as SVGAGI. V was trimmed by 7 bases and J by 5 bases, leaving 17 bases between them.

The chain recombines TRBV6-5 with TRBJ1-1; a weak D match, TRBD1 (5 bases). This receptor was identified in a man between 50 and 59 years old who had recovered from COVID-19. The specimen was PBMCs or T cells enriched from blood (not recorded which). The CDR3 DNA reads TGTGCCAGCAAAAGTAGGGAGGGGCGGACTGAAGCTTTCTTT. It codes for CASKSREGRTEAFF.